One and the same sample provided the 8 T cell receptor beta chains below, sequenced in a study of shared clonotypes between healthy human individuals (dated by TCRdb to about 2020). Library method: the immunoSEQ multiplex PCR assay. What TCRdb holds here is the immuneACCESS table cut down to in-frame rearrangements. Part of the clones is not present; checked against another copy, under half of the missing clones reflect an unresolved V gene, and the others are unexplained. This sample comprises roughly 1,500,000 clones, 95% to 99% of them detected only once. 0.4% to 0.55% of the sample rests with the top ten. Sequenced input: naive CD4+ T cells sorted from blood. The intended sense of this specimen's cell subset or site label: CD45RA+ positively selected. These receptors were taken from a man in his thirties or forties in good health.

Worth noting for this clone: The sample has other DNA sequences that encode this CDR3 too. The genes are TRBV20-1 and TRBJ2-7; D is perhaps TRBD2 (5 bases). With 6 bases removed from V and 6 bases from J, the gap between germline ends came to 12 bases. CDR1 and CDR2 (germline): DFQATT, SNEGSKA (reference sequence). The CDR3 length is 11 residues. CDR3 nucleotides: TGCAGTGCAAGGAGCGGCGGCGAGCAGTACTTC. Protein: CSARSGGEQYF.

The chain couples TRBV28 to TRBJ1-5, with a weak D call TRBD1 (5 bases). CDR1 is MDHEN and CDR2 is SYDVKM in the germline V gene. The CDR3 has 16 amino acids. V was shortened by 3 bases and J by 6 bases, with 18 bases between the two germline ends. CDR3: CASSFGNRGDGQPQHF. The CDR3 DNA reads TGTGCCAGCAGTTTCGGTAACCGGGGGGACGGTCAGCCCCAGCATTTT.

The gene calls are TRBV7-9 and TRBJ2-1, with TRBD2 matching over 8 bases. The germline CDR1 and CDR2 sequences are SEHNR and FQNEAQ (reference sequence). The CDR3 consists of 15 residues. The J segment lost 5 bases and the V segment lost 5 bases, leaving 8 bases of the junction unmatched. The CDR3 region is CASSPRGSGDNEQFF. The CDR3 region has the DNA TGTGCCAGCAGCCCCCGGGGTAGCGGGGACAATGAGCAGTTCTTC.

This clone was detected once. The same CDR3 is also encoded by other DNA sequences in this sample. The CDR3: CASSLGTDSYEQYF. DNA of the CDR3: TGTGCCAGCTCACTGGGGACGGATTCCTACGAGCAGTACTTC. The chain employs TRBV18 and TRBJ2-7; D may correspond to TRBD1 or TRBD2 (5 bases each). The CDR3 spans 14 residues. Germline loops: CDR1 KGHSH, CDR2 LQKENI. V gave up 4 bases and J gave up 1 base, with 11 bases separating them. The whole variable domain, filled in from reference TRBV18 and TRBJ2-7, reads NAGVMQNPRHLVRRRGQEARLRCSPMKGHSHVYWYRQLPEEGLKFMVYLQKENIIDESGMPKERFSAEFPKEGPSILRIQQVVRGDSAAYFCASSLGTDSYEQYFGPGTRLTVT.

This chain connects TRBV18 to TRBJ2-7, with D perhaps matching TRBD2 (7 bases). V was cut by 6 bases and J by 4 bases, with 22 bases left in between. The CDR3 is made up of 16 amino acids. Per germline, CDR1 KGHSH and CDR2 LQKENI. The CDR3 sequence is CASSRLGGAIGYEQYF. CDR3 nucleotides: TGTGCCAGCTCCCGGCTGGGGGGGGCCATCGGTTACGAGCAGTACTTC.

The gene calls are TRBV9 and TRBJ2-7; the D gene is possibly TRBD2 (6 bases). Germline V gives CDR1 SGDLS, CDR2 YYNGEE. This CDR3 comprises 15 residues. Trimming left V 2 bases short and J 4 bases short, with 16 bases between. CDR3 amino acids: CASSVAVGGGYEQYF. In DNA form, the CDR3 reads TGTGCCAGCAGCGTGGCGGTGGGAGGAGGATACGAGCAGTACTTC. The full variable domain, with the rest looked up from reference TRBV9 and TRBJ2-7, is DSGVTQTPKHLITATGQRVTLRCSPRSGDLSVYWYQQSLDQGLQFLIQYYNGEERAKGNILERFSAQQFPDLHSELNLSSLELGDSALYFCASSVAVGGGYEQYFGPGTRLTVT.

V gene TRBV7-2 combines with J gene TRBJ1-5; D not certain. The V end was cut by 2 bases, the J end by 2 bases, with 13 bases between. Looked up from germline, CDR1 is SGHTA and CDR2 is FQGNSA. This CDR3 region has 16 residues. CDR3 DNA sequence: TGTGCCAGCAGCTTATTTTCTACGGGCGGCAATCAGCCCCAGCATTTT. Protein: CASSLFSTGGNQPQHF.

This clone was observed once. Other DNA sequences of this sample code for an identical CDR3. The chain joins TRBV5-4 to TRBJ1-3; D is undetermined. The V gene's germline CDR1 is SGHNT and CDR2 YYREEE (reference sequence). The CDR3 runs 13 residues. Trimming pared 0 bases from V and 4 bases from J, leaving 5 bases between. The CDR3, as DNA: TGTGCCAGCAGCTTGGGACAAGGAAACACCATATATTTT. Protein sequence: CASSLGQGNTIYF. Based on the CDR3 plus reference TRBV5-4 and TRBJ1-3, the full variable domain is ETGVTQSPTHLIKTRGQQVTLRCSSQSGHNTVSWYQQALGQGPQFIFQYYREEENGRGNFPPRFSGLQFPNYSSELNVNALELDDSALYLCASSLGQGNTIYFGEGSWLTVV.